This T cell receptor beta chain appears in the sequencing data of a study of T cell changes during pregnancy in multiple sclerosis (dated by TCRdb to the late 2010s). At the level of the whole study: Changes in the T cell repertoire over the course of pregnancy were examined in this study in women with multiple sclerosis.

The library was generated by the immunoSEQ multiplex PCR assay. TCRdb re-hosts the immuneACCESS table, in-frame sequences only. Its copies lack some clones; in the studies checked, an unresolved V gene accounts for under half of them, and the cause for the rest is not known. This sample lists 85,000 to 100,000 clones; around 90% were detected once. The ten largest account for under 0.95% of the sample. Regarding this clone: The clone's antigen remains unknown. Per-base quality was not reported, and no clone a single base away is much larger than it.

From the cysteine up to the phenylalanine, the CDR3 has a length of 15 residues. The CDR3 DNA has 45 bases and is translated from base 1. From the germline V gene, CDR1 is SGHRS and CDR2 is YFSETQ. V lost 0 bases and J lost 2 bases, and the count of bases not matched to a germline gene is 1. The sequencing here drew on peripheral blood, taken before pregnancy. The V and J genes are TRBV5-1 and TRBJ2-1, with 8 bases matching TRBD2. This sequence was found in a female donor with multiple sclerosis, enrolled in a pregnancy study. The CDR3 is CASSLGGRTYNEQFF. The DNA reads TGCGCCAGCAGCTTGGGCGGGAGGACCTACAATGAGCAGTTCTTC.